This passage covers 21 T cell receptor beta chains from one sample sequenced in a study of blood T cell repertoires in COVID-19. Sequenced by immunoSEQ multiplex PCR; TCRdb stores in-frame clones only, minus some. The sample consists of 200,000 or so clones, roughly 82% of them appearing once. The sample consisted of peripheral blood. The receptors originated from a woman aged 25-40 years with acute or convalescent COVID-19.

The chain employs TRBV11-2 and TRBJ1-2; TRBD1 matches 9 bases. The CDR3 loop spans 15 amino acids. CDR1 and CDR2 from the germline V gene are SGHAT and FQNNGV. V was pared by 0 bases and J by 8 bases, with 7 bases of the junction left unmatched. CDR3 region: CASSLDPGQGRGYTF. DNA for the CDR3: TGTGCCAGCAGCTTAGACCCCGGACAGGGGCGAGGCTACACCTTC.

In its sample, this clone was seen a few times. This chain joins TRBV28 and TRBJ2-7, with 8 bases identical to TRBD2. The germline V gene has CDR1 MDHEN and CDR2 SYDVKM. J lost 0 bases, V lost 7 bases, and 5 bases had no gene match. CDR3 length: 14 amino acids. The chain's CDR3 is CASTPGGSSYEQYF. The DNA for the CDR3 is TGTGCCAGCACCCCGGGGGGGAGCTCCTACGAGCAGTACTTC.

The rearrangement joins TRBV9 to TRBJ1-3; the D is unclear. The V and J ends lost 0 bases and 4 bases respectively, with 8 bases between them. This CDR3 region has 14 residues. Germline V gene sequence: CDR1 SGDLS, CDR2 YYNGEE. CDR3 sequence (DNA): TGTGCCAGCAGCGTAGATCAGTTAGGAAACACCATATATTTT. Translated, it gives CASSVDQLGNTIYF.

This chain connects TRBV6-2 or TRBV6-3 to TRBJ2-2; D possibly corresponds to TRBD2 (6 bases). The length of the CDR3 is 15 residues. Per germline, CDR1 MNHEY and CDR2 SVGEGT. Trimming stripped 2 bases from V and 1 base from J, with 8 bases between. The CDR3 here is CASSYRRGNTGELFF. DNA of the CDR3: TGTGCCAGCAGTTACCGGCGGGGGAACACCGGGGAGCTGTTTTTT.

V is TRBV5-4 and J is TRBJ1-6; 8 bases align to TRBD1. With 2 bases clipped from V and 12 bases from J, the junction kept 1 base outside the gene matches. Per germline, CDR1 SGHNT and CDR2 YYREEE (reference sequence). CDR3 length equals 12 residues. The DNA of the CDR3 is TGTGCCAGCAGCTTCGGACAGGGACCCCTCCACTTT. The encoded protein is CASSFGQGPLHF.

The V gene is TRBV6-2 or TRBV6-3, the J gene TRBJ1-6; D unresolved. Germline CDR1 is MNHEY and CDR2 is SVGEGT. The CDR3 is 15 residues long. Deletions cut 2 bases from V and 6 bases from J, with 11 bases between. The CDR3 reads CASSYRAETNSPLHF. CDR3 DNA sequence: TGTGCCAGCAGTTACCGTGCGGAGACTAATTCACCCCTCCACTTT.

This sequence joins TRBV7-2 and TRBJ1-2, with D possibly matching TRBD1 (5 bases). The CDR3 extends over 14 amino acids. Trimming removed 5 bases from V and 5 bases from J, with 15 bases in between. CDR1 SGHTA and CDR2 FQGNSA come from the germline V gene. The CDR3 reads CASSHPTGLYGYTF. The CDR3 coding sequence is TGTGCCAGCAGCCACCCGACGGGACTTTATGGCTACACCTTC.

The V call is TRBV12-5, the J call TRBJ2-2; D is undetermined. The V gene's germline CDR1 is LGHNT and CDR2 FRNRAP. Trimming pared 3 bases from V and 4 bases from J, leaving 6 bases between. This CDR3 contains 13 residues. The CDR3 loop reads CASGLSSTGELFF. CDR3 sequence (DNA): TGTGCTAGTGGTTTATCGAGCACCGGGGAGCTGTTTTTT.

This chain links TRBV28 with TRBJ1-4, with 7 nucleotides matching TRBD1. V lost 5 bases, J lost 5 bases, and 11 bases stayed unmatched. From germline, CDR1 is MDHEN and CDR2 SYDVKM. This CDR3 spans 16 amino acids. The CDR3 bases are TGTGCCAGCAGTCCAGGGGGGTGGAGCGCAAATGAAAAACTGTTTTTT. Translating it yields CASSPGGWSANEKLFF.

This chain joins TRBV28 and TRBJ2-1, with 10 bases aligning to TRBD2. The germline CDR1 and CDR2 sequences are MDHEN and SYDVKM. CDR3 length equals 15 residues. Trimming cost V 1 base and J 9 bases; bases outside gene matches: 6. In DNA form, the CDR3 reads TGTGCCAGCAGTTTATTGAGCGGGAGGGCCATTGAGCAGTTCTTC. Protein product: CASSLLSGRAIEQFF.

This clone occurred a few times. The chain links TRBV5-1 to TRBJ2-7; 12 bases map to TRBD1. Germline V gene data show CDR1 as SGHRS and CDR2 as YFSETQ. V trimming: 5 bases; J trimming: 3 bases; junction bases outside the gene matches: 6. The CDR3 has 15 amino acids. In DNA form, the CDR3 reads TGCGCCAGCAGTCAGGGACAGGGGGCGAGCTACGAGCAGTACTTC. Protein product: CASSQGQGASYEQYF.

This rearrangement joins TRBV15 to TRBJ2-7, with 7 bases lining up with TRBD1. Trimming cost V 1 base and J 2 bases; bases outside gene matches: 11. Germline CDR1 is LNHNV and CDR2 is YYDKDF (reference sequence). The CDR3 runs to 17 residues. The CDR3 region has the DNA TGTGCCACCAGCAGAGGAGAAATAGGACAGGAGACCTACGAGCAGTACTTC. Its translation is CATSRGEIGQETYEQYF.

This clone was picked up one time. This rearrangement joins TRBV7-3 to TRBJ2-3; tentative D call: TRBD1 (6 bases). The CDR3 spans 15 residues. The V gene lost 5 bases and the J gene lost 5 bases, with 17 bases spanning the gap. CDR1 SGHTA and CDR2 FQGTGA come from the germline V gene. In DNA, the CDR3 is TGTGCCAGCAGCCACAGGGCCCTCCCGGGAGATACGCAGTATTTT. Its protein is CASSHRALPGDTQYF.

J is TRBJ1-1 and V is TRBV12-3 or TRBV12-4; D is possibly TRBD1 (6 bases). The CDR3 totals 13 residues. Trimming left V 8 bases short and J 1 base short, with 11 bases between. CDR3 in amino acids: CASSRTANTEAFF. CDR3 nucleotides: TGTGCCAGCTCAAGGACAGCGAACACTGAAGCTTTCTTT.

The chain combines TRBV7-8 with TRBJ1-4; D is ambiguous. Germline CDR1 reads SGHVS; CDR2 reads FQNEAQ. This CDR3 has 16 residues. V lost 1 base to trimming and J lost 6 bases, with 15 bases between them. CDR3 in amino acids: CASSLGLYSGYEKLFF. The CDR3 bases are TGTGCCAGCAGCTTAGGACTTTACTCGGGGTATGAAAAACTGTTTTTT. Full variable domain (remainder filled in from reference TRBV7-8 and TRBJ1-4): GAGVSQSPRYKVAKRGQDVALRCDPISGHVSLFWYQQALGQGPEFLTYFQNEAQLDKSGLPSDRFFAERPEGSVSTLKIQRTQQEDSAVYLCASSLGLYSGYEKLFFGSGTQLSVL.

This chain connects TRBV7-6 to TRBJ2-7, with 8 bases lining up with TRBD1. The ends lost 0 bases at V and 4 bases at J; junction bases unmatched: 5. The CDR3 is made up of 15 amino acids. CDR1 SGHVS and CDR2 FNYEAQ come from the germline V gene. DNA for the CDR3: TGTGCCAGCAGCTTAGCAGCAGGGGGCGAGTACGAGCAGTACTTC. Translated: CASSLAAGGEYEQYF.

The chain links TRBV12-3 or TRBV12-4 to TRBJ2-3; D is possibly TRBD1 (6 bases). Trimming shortened V by 5 bases and J by 6 bases, and 9 bases separated the two germline ends. The CDR3 extends over 12 amino acids. CDR3 coding DNA: TGTGCCAGCAGTGTCAGGGGTGATACGCAGTATTTT. It yields the protein CASSVRGDTQYF.

The V gene is TRBV7-2, the J gene TRBJ1-1, with 9 bases that match TRBD1. Losses at the gene ends were 2 bases for V and 4 bases for J; bases not matched to a gene: 8. CDR3 size: 16 residues. The V gene's germline CDR1 is SGHTA and CDR2 FQGNSA. CDR3 amino acids: CASSLTLQGAGTEAFF. For the CDR3, the DNA is TGTGCCAGCAGCTTAACCTTACAGGGGGCTGGCACTGAAGCTTTCTTT.

The V call is TRBV28, the J call TRBJ2-6; tentatively, D is TRBD2 (5 bases). The germline V gene has CDR1 MDHEN and CDR2 SYDVKM. V was pared by 4 bases and J by 2 bases, with 9 bases between. The CDR3 is made up of 15 amino acids. CDR3 protein: CASSSIGAGANVLTF. CDR3 coding DNA: TGTGCCAGCAGTTCAATCGGGGCTGGGGCCAACGTCCTGACTTTC.

The chain uses TRBV11-2 and TRBJ2-1; 11 bases align to TRBD2. CDR1 is SGHAT and CDR2 is FQNNGV in the germline V gene. The CDR3 is 16 residues long. Germline trimming cut 0 bases from V and 5 bases from J; bases unmatched to any gene: 3. The CDR3 here is CASSLDRLAGNNEQFF. The DNA for the CDR3 is TGTGCCAGCAGCTTAGATAGACTAGCGGGGAACAATGAGCAGTTCTTC.

This clone has just one count. The rearrangement links TRBV24-1 to TRBJ2-3; D perhaps matches TRBD2 (5 bases). The CDR3 loop spans 15 amino acids. Trimming took off 5 bases at V and 0 bases at J, with 11 bases between the two ends. CDR1 and CDR2 from the germline V gene are KGHDR and SFDVKD. Written as DNA, the CDR3 is TGTGCCACCAGTGGAGGGTGGTCTAGCACAGATACGCAGTATTTT. Encoded protein: CATSGGWSSTDTQYF.